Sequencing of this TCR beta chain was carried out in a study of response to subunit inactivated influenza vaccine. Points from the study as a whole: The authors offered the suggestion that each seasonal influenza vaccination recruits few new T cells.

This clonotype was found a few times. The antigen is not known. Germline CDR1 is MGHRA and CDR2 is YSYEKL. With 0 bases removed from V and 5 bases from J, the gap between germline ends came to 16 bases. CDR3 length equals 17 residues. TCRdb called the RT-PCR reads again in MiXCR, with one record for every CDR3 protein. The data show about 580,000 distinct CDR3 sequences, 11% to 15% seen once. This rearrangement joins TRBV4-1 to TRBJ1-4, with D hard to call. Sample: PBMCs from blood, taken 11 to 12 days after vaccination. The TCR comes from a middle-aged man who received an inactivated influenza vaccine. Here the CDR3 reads CASSQDRERAANEKLFF. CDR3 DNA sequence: TGCGCCAGCAGCCAAGATCGGGAGCGGGCGGCCAATGAAAAACTGTTTTTT.